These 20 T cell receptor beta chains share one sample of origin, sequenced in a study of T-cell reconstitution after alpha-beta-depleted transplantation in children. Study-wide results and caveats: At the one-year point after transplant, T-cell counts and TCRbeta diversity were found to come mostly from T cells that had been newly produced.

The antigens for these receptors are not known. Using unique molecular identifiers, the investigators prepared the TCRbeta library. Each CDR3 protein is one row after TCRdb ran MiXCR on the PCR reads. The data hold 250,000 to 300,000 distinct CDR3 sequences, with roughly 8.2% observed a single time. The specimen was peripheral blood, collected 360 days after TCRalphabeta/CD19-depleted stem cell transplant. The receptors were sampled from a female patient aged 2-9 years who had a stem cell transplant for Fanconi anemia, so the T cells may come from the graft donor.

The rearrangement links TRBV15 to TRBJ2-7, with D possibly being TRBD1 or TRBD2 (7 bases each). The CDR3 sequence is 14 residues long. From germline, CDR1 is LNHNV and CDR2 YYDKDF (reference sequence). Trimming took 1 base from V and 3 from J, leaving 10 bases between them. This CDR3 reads CATSRAGGGYEQYF. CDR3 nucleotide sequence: TGTGCCACCAGCAGAGCAGGGGGGGGCTACGAGCAGTACTTC.

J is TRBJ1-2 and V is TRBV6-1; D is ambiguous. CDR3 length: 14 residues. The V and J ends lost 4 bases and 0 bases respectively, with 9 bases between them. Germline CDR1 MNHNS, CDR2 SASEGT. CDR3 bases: TGTGCCAGCAGTGTAGGGCCTACTAACTATGGCTACACCTTC. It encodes CASSVGPTNYGYTF.

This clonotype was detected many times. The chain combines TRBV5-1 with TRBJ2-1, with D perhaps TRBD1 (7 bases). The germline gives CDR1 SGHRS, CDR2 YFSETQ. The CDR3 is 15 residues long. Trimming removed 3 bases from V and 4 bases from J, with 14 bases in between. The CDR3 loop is CASSWRDRDYNEQFF. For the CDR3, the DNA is TGCGCCAGCAGCTGGAGGGACAGAGATTACAATGAGCAGTTCTTC.

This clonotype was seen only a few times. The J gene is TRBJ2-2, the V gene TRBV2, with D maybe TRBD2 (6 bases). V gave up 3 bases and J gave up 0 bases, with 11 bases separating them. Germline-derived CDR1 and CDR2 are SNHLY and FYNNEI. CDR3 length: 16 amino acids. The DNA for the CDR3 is TGTGCCAGCAGTGACCTCGGCGGGGCGAACACCGGGGAGCTGTTTTTT. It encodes CASSDLGGANTGELFF.

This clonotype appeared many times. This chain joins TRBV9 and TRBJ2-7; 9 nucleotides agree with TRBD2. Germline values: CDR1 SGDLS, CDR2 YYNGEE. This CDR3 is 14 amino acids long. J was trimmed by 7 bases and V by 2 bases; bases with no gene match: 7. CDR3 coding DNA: TGTGCCAGCAGCGTTAGCGGGAGATCGGGGGAGCAGTACTTC. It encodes CASSVSGRSGEQYF.

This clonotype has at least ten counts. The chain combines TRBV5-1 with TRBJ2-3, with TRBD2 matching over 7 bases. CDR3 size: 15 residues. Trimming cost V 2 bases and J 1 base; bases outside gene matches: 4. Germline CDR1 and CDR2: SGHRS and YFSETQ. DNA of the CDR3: TGCGCCAGCAGCTTCGGGGCGGGAGGCACAGATACGCAGTATTTT. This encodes CASSFGAGGTDTQYF.

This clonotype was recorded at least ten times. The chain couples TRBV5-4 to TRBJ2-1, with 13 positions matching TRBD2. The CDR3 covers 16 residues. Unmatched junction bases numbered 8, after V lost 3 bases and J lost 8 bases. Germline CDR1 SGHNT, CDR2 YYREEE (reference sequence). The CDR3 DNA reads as TGTGCCAGCAGCTCCCCTACTAGCGGGGGGGCCGATGAGCAGTTCTTC. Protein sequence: CASSSPTSGGADEQFF.

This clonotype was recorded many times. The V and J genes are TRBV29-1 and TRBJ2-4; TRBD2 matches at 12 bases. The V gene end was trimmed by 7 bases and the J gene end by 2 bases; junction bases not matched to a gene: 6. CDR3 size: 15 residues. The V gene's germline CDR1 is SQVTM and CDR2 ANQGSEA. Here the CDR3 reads CSGFGLAGSKNIQYF. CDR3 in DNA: TGCAGCGGATTTGGACTAGCGGGATCCAAAAACATTCAGTACTTC.

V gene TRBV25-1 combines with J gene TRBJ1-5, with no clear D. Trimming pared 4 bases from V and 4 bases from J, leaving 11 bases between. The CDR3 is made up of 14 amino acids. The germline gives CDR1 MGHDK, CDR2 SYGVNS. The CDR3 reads CASSGGGINQPQHF. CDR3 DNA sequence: TGTGCCAGCAGTGGGGGTGGTATAAATCAGCCCCAGCATTTT.

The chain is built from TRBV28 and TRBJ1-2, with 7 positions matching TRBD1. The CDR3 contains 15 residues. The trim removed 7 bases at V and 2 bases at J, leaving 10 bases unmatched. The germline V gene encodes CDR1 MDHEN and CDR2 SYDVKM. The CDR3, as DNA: TGTGCCAGCACCATAAAGGCAGGGGGGAACTATGGCTACACCTTC. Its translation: CASTIKAGGNYGYTF.

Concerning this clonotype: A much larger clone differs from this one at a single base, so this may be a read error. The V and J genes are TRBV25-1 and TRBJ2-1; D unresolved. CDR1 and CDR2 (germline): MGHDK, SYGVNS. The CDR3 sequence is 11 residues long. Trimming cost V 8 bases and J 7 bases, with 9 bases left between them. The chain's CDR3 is CASGAENEQFF. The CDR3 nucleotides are TGTGCCAGCGGTGCCGAGAATGAGCAGTTCTTC.

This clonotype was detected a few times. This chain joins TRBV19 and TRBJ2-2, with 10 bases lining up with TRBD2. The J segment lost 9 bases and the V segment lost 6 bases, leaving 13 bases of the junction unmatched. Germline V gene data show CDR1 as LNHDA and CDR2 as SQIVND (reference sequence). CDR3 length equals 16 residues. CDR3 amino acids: CASSPRQLAGYWELFF. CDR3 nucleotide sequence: TGTGCCAGTAGCCCACGGCAACTAGCGGGGTATTGGGAGCTGTTTTTT.

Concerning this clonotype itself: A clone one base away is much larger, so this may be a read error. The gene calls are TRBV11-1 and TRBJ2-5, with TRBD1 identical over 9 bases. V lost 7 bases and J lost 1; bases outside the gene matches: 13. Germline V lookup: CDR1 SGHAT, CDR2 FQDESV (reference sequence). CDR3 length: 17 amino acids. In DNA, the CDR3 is TGTGCCAGCACCTTGTGGACAGGGGATATCTTCCAAGAGACCCAGTACTTC. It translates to CASTLWTGDIFQETQYF.

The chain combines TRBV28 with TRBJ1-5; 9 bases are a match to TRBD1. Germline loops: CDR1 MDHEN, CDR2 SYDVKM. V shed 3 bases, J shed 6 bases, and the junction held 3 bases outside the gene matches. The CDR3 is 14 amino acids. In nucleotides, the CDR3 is TGTGCCAGCAGTTTGACAGGGGGGTTTCAGCCCCAGCATTTT. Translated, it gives CASSLTGGFQPQHF. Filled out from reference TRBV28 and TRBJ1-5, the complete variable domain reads DVKVTQSSRYLVKRTGEKVFLECVQDMDHENMFWYRQDPGLGLRLIYFSYDVKMKEKGDIPEGYSVSREKKERFSLILESASTNQTSMYLCASSLTGGFQPQHFGDGTRLSIL.

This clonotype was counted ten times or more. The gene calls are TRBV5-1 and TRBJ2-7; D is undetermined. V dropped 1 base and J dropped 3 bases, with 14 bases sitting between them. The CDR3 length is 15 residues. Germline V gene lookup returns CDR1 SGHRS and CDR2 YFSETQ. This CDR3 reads CASSLQDKRIYEQYF. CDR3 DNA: TGCGCCAGCAGCTTGCAAGACAAGAGAATCTACGAGCAGTACTTC. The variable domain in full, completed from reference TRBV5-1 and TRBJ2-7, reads KAGVTQTPRYLIKTRGQQVTLSCSPISGHRSVSWYQQTPGQGLQFLFEYFSETQRNKGNFPGRFSGRQFSNSRSEMNVSTLELGDSALYLCASSLQDKRIYEQYFGPGTRLTVT.

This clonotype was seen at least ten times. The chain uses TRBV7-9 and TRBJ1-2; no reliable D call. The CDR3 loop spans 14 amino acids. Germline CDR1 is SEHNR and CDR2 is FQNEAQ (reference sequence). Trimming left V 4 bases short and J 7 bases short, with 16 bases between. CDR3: CASSSPDGPGGYTF. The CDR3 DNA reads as TGTGCCAGCAGCTCGCCCGACGGGCCTGGTGGCTACACCTTC. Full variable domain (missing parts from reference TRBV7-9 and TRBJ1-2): DTGVSQNPRHKITKRGQNVTFRCDPISEHNRLYWYRQTLGQGPEFLTYFQNEAQLEKSRLLSDRFSAERPKGSFSTLEIQRTEQGDSAMYLCASSSPDGPGGYTFGSGTRLTVV.

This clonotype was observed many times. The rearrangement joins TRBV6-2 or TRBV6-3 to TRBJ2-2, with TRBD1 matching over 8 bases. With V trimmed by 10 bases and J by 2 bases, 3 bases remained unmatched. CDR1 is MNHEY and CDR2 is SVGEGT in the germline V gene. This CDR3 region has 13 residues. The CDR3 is CATGQGNTGELFF. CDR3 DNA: TGTGCCACCGGACAGGGTAACACCGGGGAGCTGTTTTTT.

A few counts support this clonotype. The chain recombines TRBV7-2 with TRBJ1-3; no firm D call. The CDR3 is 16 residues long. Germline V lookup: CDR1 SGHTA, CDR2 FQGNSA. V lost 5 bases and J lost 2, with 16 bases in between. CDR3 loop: CASSPAREGTGNTIYF. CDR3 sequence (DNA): TGTGCCAGCAGCCCCGCGAGGGAGGGAACTGGAAACACCATATATTTT. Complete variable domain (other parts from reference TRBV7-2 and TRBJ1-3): GAGVSQSPSNKVTEKGKDVELRCDPISGHTALYWYRQSLGQGLEFLIYFQGNSAPDKSGLPSDRFSAERTGGSVSTLTIQRTQQEDSAVYLCASSPAREGTGNTIYFGEGSWLTVV.

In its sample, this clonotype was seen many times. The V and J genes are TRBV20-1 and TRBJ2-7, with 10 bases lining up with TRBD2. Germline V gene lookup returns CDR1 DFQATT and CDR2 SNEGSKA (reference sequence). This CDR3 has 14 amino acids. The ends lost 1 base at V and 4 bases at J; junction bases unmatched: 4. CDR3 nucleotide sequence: TGCAGTGCTAGAGTTGCGACTAGCGGGTACGAGCAGTACTTC. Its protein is CSARVATSGYEQYF.

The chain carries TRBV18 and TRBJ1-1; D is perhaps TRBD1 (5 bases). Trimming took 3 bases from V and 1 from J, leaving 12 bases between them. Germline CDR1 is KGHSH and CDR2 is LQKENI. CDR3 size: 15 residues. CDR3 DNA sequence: TGTGCCAGCTCACCTCCAGACAGCCCGAACACTGAAGCTTTCTTT. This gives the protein CASSPPDSPNTEAFF.